This T cell receptor (beta chain) originates from a study of shared clonotypes between healthy human individuals. General study findings and limits: Represented diversity, genetic and exposure-history alike, was limited by few donors.

The CDR3 loop spans 13 amino acids. Germline assignment: CDR1 SQVTM and CDR2 ANQGSEA. Trimming pared 4 bases from V and 4 bases from J, leaving 10 bases between. The assay was run at deep level. Genomic DNA (from each subset) was split evenly across several immunoSEQ plates. Assay: immunoSEQ multiplex PCR; the TCRdb copy retains only in-frame clones and omits some. The sample carries fewer than 550,000 clones, about 75% recorded once. For this clone: Its specificity is not known.

This chain joins TRBV29-1 and TRBJ2-2, with D perhaps matching TRBD2 (5 bases). The clonotype comes from a woman in her 40s in good health. Some clones in this sample may be carry-over from other donors' samples. Sample: PBMCs. The DNA of the CDR3 is TGCAGCGTTGCTCCTCGGGGCACCGGGGAGCTGTTTTTT. Amino acids: CSVAPRGTGELFF.